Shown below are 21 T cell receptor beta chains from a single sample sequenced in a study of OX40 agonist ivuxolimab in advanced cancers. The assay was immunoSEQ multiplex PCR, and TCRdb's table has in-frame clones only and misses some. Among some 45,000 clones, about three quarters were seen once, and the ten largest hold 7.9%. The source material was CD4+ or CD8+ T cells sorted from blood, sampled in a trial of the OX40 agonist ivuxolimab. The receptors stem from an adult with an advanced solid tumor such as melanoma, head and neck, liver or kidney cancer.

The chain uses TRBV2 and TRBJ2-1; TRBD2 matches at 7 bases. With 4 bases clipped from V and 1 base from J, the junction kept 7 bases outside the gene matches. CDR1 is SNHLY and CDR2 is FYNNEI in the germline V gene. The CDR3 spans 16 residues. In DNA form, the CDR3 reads TGTGCCAGCAGTGCCTTTCCGGGAGGTTCCTACAATGAGCAGTTCTTC. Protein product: CASSAFPGGSYNEQFF.

CDR3: CASSLGAGDPYNEQFF. The DNA of the CDR3 is TGCGCCAGCAGCTTGGGAGCGGGAGATCCCTACAATGAGCAGTTCTTC. The V and J genes are TRBV5-1 and TRBJ2-1, with 8 nucleotides matching TRBD2. CDR3 length equals 16 residues. CDR1 is SGHRS and CDR2 is YFSETQ in the germline V gene. The J segment lost 2 bases and the V segment lost 0 bases, leaving 4 bases of the junction unmatched.

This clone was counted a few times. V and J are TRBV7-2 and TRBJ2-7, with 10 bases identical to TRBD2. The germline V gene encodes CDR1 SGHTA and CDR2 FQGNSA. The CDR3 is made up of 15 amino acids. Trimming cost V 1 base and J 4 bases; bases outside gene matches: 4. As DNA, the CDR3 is TGTGCCAGCAGCTTAGTGGGACTAGCGAGTTACGAGCAGTACTTC. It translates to CASSLVGLASYEQYF.

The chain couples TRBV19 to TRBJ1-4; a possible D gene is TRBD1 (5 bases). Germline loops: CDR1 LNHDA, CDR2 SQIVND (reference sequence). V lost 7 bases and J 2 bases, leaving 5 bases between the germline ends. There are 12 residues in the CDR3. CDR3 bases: TGTGCCAGTAAGGGGACTAATGAAAAACTGTTTTTT. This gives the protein CASKGTNEKLFF.

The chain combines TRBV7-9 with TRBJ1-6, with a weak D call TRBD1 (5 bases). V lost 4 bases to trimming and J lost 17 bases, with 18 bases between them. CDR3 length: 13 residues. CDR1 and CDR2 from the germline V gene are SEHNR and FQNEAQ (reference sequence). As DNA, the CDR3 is TGTGCCAGCAGCTCCGCGGGGGGGATCAACGTCCACTTT. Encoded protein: CASSSAGGINVHF.

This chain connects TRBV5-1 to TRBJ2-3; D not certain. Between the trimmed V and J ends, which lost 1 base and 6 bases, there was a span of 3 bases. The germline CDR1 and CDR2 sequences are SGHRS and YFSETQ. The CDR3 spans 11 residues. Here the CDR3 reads CASSLFDTQYF. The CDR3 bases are TGCGCCAGCAGCTTGTTCGATACGCAGTATTTT.

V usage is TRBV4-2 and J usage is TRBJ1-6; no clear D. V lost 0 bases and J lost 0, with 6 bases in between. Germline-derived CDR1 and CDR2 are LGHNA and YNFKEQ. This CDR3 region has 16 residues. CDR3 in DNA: TGTGCCAGCAGCCAAGAAGGGAGCTCCTATAATTCACCCCTCCACTTT. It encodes CASSQEGSSYNSPLHF.

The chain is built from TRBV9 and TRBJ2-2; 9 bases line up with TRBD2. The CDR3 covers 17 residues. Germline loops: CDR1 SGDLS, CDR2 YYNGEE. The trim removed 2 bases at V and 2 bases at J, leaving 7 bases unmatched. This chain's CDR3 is CASSVQREDVNTGELFF. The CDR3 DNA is TGTGCCAGCAGCGTCCAGCGGGAGGACGTAAACACCGGGGAGCTGTTTTTT.

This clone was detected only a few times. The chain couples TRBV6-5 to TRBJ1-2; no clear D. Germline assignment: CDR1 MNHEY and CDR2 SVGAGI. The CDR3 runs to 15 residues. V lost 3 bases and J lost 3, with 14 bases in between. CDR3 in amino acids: CASSYRRPWDYGYTF. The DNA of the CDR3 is TGTGCCAGCAGTTATCGGCGCCCGTGGGACTATGGCTACACCTTC.

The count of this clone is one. This CDR3 is CASSWGQGNTEAFF. The CDR3 DNA reads as TGTGCCAGCAGTTGGGGACAGGGAAACACTGAAGCTTTCTTT. The V and J genes are TRBV6-6 and TRBJ1-1; 9 nucleotides match TRBD1. The length of the CDR3 is 14 residues. The junction had 2 bases not matched to a gene; V was cut back by 4 bases and J by 2 bases. Germline lookup yields CDR1 MNHNY and CDR2 SVGAGI (reference sequence).

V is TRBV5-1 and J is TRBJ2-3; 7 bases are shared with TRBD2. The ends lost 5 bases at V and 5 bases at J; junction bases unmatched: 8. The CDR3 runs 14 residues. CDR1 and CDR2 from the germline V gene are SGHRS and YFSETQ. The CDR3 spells CASSSGTNRDTQYF. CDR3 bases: TGCGCCAGCAGTTCAGGGACTAACAGAGATACGCAGTATTTT. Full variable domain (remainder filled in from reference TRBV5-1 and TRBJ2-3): KAGVTQTPRYLIKTRGQQVTLSCSPISGHRSVSWYQQTPGQGLQFLFEYFSETQRNKGNFPGRFSGRQFSNSRSEMNVSTLELGDSALYLCASSSGTNRDTQYFGPGTRLTVL.

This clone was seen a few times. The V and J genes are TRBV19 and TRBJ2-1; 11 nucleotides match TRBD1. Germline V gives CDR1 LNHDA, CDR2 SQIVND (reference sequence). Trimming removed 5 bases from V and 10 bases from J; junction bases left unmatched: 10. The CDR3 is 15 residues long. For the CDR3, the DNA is TGTGCCAGTAGTTCCGGGACAGGGGGGGCAATGGAGCAGTTCTTC. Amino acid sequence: CASSSGTGGAMEQFF.

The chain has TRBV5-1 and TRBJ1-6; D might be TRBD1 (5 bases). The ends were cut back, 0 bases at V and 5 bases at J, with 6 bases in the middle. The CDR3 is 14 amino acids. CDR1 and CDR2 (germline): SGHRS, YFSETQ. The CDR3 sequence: CASSLDRNNSPLHF. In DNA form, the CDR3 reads TGCGCCAGCAGCTTGGACAGGAATAATTCACCCCTCCACTTT.

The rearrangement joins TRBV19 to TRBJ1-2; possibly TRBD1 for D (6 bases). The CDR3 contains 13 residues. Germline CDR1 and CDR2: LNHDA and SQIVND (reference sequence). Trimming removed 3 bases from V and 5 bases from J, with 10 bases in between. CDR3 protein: CASSIDRTYGYTF. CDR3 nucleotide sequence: TGTGCCAGTAGTATTGACAGGACGTATGGCTACACCTTC.

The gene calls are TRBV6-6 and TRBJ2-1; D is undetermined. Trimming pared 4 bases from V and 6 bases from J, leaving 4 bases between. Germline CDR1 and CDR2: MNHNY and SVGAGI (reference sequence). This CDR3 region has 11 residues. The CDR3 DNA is TGTGCCAGCAGTTTGACCAATGAGCAGTTCTTC. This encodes CASSLTNEQFF.

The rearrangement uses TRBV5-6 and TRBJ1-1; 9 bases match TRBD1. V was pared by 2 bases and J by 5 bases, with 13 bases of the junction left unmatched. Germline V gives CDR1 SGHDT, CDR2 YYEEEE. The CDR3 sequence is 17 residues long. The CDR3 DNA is TGTGCCAGCAGCTTTCCGGGACAGGGTCTTGCGTGGACTGAAGCTTTCTTT. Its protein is CASSFPGQGLAWTEAFF.

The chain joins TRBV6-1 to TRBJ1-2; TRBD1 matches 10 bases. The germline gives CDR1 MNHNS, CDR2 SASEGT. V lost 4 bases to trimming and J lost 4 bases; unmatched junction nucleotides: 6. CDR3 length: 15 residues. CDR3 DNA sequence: TGTGCCAGCAGTGCTGGGACAGGGGCATCCTATGGCTACACCTTC. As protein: CASSAGTGASYGYTF.

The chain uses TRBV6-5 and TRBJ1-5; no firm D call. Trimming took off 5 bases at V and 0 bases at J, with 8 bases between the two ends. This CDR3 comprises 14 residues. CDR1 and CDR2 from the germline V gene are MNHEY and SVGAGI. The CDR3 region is CASSPAYSNQPQHF. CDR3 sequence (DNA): TGTGCCAGCAGTCCTGCTTATAGCAATCAGCCCCAGCATTTT.

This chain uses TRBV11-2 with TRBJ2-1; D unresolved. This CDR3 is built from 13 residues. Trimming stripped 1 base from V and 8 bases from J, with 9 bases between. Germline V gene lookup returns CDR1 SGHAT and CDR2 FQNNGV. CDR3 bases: TGTGCCAGCAGCTTAGCAGGTTCTTATGAGCAGTTCTTC. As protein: CASSLAGSYEQFF.

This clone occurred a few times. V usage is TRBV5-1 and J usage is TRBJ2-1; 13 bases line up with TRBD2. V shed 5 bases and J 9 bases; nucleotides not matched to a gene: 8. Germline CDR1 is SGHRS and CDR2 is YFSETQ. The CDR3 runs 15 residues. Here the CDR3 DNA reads TGCGCCAGCAGACAAACTAGCGGGAGGGCCGGTGAGCAGTTCTTC. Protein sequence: CASRQTSGRAGEQFF. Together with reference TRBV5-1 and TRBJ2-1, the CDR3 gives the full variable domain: KAGVTQTPRYLIKTRGQQVTLSCSPISGHRSVSWYQQTPGQGLQFLFEYFSETQRNKGNFPGRFSGRQFSNSRSEMNVSTLELGDSALYLCASRQTSGRAGEQFFGPGTRLTVL.

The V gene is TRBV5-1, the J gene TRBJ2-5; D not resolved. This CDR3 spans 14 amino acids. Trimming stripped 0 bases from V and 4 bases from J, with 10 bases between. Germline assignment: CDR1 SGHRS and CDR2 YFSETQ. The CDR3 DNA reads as TGCGCCAGCAGCTTGGGCCGCACCGCAGAGACCCAGTACTTC. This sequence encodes CASSLGRTAETQYF.